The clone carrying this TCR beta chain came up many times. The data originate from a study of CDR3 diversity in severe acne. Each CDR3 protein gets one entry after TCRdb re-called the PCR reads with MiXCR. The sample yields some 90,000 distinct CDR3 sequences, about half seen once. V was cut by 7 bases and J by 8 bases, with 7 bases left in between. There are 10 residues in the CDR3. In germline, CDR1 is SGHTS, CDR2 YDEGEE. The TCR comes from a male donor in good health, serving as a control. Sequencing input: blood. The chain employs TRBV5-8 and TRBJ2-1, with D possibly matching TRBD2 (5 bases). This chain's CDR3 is CASGLDEQFF. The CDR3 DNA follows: TGTGCCAGCGGACTGGATGAGCAGTTCTTC.